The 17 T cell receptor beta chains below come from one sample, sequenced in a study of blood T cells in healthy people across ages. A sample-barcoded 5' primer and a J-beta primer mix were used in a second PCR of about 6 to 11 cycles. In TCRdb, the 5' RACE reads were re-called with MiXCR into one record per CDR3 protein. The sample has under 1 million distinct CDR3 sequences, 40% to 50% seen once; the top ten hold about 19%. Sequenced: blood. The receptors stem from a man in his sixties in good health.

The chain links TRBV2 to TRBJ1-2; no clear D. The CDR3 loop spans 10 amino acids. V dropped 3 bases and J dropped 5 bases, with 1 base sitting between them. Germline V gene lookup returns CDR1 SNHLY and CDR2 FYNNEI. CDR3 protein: CASSDYGYTF. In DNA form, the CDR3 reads TGTGCCAGCAGTGATTATGGCTACACCTTC. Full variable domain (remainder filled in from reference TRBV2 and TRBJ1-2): EPEVTQTPSHQVTQMGQEVILRCVPISNHLYFYWYRQILGQKVEFLVSFYNNEISEKSEIFDDQFSVERPDGSNFTLKIRSTKLEDSAMYFCASSDYGYTFGSGTRLTVV.

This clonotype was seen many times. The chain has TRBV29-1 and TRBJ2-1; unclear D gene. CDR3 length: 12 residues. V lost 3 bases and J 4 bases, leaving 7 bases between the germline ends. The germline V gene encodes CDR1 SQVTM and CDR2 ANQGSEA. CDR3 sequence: CSVEFGYNEQFF. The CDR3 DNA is TGCAGCGTTGAGTTCGGTTACAATGAGCAGTTCTTC.

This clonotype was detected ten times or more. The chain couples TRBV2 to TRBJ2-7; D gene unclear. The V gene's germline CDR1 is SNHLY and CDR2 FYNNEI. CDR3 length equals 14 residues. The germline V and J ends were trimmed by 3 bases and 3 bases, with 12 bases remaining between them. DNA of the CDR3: TGTGCCAGCAGTGACGCCCCCTCAATCTACGAGCAGTACTTC. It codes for CASSDAPSIYEQYF.

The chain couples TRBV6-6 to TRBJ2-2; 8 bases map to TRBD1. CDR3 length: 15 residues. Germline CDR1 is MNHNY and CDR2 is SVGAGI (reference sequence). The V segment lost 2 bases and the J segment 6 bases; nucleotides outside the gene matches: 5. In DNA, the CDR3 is TGTGCCAGCAGTTACCCGGGACAGGCCCCCGGGGAGCTGTTTTTT. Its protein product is CASSYPGQAPGELFF.

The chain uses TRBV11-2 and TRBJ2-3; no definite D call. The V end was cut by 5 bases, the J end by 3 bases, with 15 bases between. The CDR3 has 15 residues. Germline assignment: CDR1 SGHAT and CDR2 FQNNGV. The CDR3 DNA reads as TGTGCCAGCAGCCTCCTCCGGGCAGAGACAGATACGCAGTATTTT. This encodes CASSLLRAETDTQYF.

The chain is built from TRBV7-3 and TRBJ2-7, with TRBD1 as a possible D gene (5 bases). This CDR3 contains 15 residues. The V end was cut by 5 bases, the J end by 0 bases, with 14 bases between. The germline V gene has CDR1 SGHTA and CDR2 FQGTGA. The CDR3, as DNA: TGTGCCAGCAGCACCGACAGTTCCGGCTCCTACGAGCAGTACTTC. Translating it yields CASSTDSSGSYEQYF.

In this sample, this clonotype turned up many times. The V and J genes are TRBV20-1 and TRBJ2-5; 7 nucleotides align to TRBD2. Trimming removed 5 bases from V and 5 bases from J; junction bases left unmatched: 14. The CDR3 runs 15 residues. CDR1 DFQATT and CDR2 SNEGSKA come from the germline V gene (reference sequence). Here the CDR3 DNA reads TGCAGTGCTGACATATGGGGGGGGGAGGTGGAGACCCAGTACTTC. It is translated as CSADIWGGEVETQYF.

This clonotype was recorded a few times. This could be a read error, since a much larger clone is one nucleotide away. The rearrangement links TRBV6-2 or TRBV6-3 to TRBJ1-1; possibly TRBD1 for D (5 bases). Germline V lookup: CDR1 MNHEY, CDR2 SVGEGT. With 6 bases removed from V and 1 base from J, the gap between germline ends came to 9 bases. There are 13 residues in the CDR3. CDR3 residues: CASRLGQNTEAFF. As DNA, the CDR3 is TGTGCCAGCAGATTAGGACAGAACACTGAAGCTTTCTTT.

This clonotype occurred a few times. DNA for the CDR3: TGTGCCAGCAGTTCGAGGCCGGGGAACACTGAAGCTTTCTTT. Encoded protein: CASSSRPGNTEAFF. This rearrangement joins TRBV6-2 or TRBV6-3 to TRBJ1-1; no clear D. The V gene's germline CDR1 is MNHEY and CDR2 SVGEGT. V shed 4 bases and J shed 1 base, with 10 bases lying between them. CDR3 length: 14 residues.

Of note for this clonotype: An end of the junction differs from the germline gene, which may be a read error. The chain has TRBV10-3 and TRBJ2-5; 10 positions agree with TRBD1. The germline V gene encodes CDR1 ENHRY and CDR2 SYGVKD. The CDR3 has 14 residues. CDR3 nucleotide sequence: TGTGCCATCAGGGCCGGGACAGGGGAAGAGACCCAGTACTTT. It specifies CAIRAGTGEETQYF.

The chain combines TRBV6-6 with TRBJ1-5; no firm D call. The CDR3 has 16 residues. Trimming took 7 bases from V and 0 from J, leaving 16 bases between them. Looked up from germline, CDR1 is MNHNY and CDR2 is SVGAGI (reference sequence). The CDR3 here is CASTDAGRISNQPQHF. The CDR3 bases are TGTGCCAGCACTGACGCCGGACGGATTAGCAATCAGCCCCAGCATTTT.

The CDR3 loop reads CASSDRRQGRGEKLFF. The DNA of the CDR3 is TGTGCCAGCAGTGACCGCAGACAGGGTCGAGGTGAAAAACTGTTTTTT. The genes are TRBV25-1 and TRBJ1-4; TRBD1 matches 7 bases. This CDR3 has 16 residues. Unmatched junction bases numbered 11, after V lost 3 bases and J lost 7 bases. Germline CDR1 reads MGHDK; CDR2 reads SYGVNS.

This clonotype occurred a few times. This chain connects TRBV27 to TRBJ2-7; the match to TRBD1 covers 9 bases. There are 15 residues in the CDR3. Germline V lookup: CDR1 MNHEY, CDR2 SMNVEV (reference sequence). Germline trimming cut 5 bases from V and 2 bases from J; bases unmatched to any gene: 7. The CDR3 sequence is CASSISDRGTYEQYF. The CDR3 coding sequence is TGTGCCAGCAGTATTTCGGACAGGGGCACCTACGAGCAGTACTTC.

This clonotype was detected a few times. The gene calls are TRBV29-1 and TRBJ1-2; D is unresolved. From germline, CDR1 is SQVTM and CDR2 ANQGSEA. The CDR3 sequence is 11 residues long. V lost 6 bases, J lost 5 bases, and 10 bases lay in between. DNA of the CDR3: TGCAGCGTGAAGGAGCAGTATGGCTACACCTTC. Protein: CSVKEQYGYTF.

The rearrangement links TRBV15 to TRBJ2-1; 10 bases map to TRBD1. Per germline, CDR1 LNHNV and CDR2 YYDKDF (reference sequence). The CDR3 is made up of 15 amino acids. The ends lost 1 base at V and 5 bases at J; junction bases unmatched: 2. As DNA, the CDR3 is TGTGCCACCAGCAGAGCCGGGACAGGGGACAATGAGCAGTTCTTC. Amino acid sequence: CATSRAGTGDNEQFF.

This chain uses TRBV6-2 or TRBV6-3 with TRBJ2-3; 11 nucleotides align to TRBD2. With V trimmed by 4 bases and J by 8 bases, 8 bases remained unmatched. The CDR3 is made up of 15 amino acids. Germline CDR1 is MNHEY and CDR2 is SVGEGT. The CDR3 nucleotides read TGTGCCAGCAGTTTAGCGGGGGGGCATCACGGTACGCAGTATTTT. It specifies CASSLAGGHHGTQYF.

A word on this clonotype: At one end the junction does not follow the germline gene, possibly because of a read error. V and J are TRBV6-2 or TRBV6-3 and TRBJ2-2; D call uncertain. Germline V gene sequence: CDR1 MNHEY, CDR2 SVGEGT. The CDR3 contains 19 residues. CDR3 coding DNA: TGTGCCGGCAGTTACTCCCTGGTTCAGCTTAGTCCGAACACCGGGGAGCTGTTTTTT. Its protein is CAGSYSLVQLSPNTGELFF.